The TCR beta chain described here comes from a study of blood T cell repertoires in COVID-19. Generated by immunoSEQ multiplex PCR, the TCRdb table keeps only in-frame clones and is missing some. The sample gives approximately 250,000 clones, roughly 90% of which show up once; 0.75% to 1% is in the top ten. The V gene's germline CDR1 is LGHNA and CDR2 YSLEER. Deletions cut 5 bases from V and 2 bases from J, with 15 bases between. This CDR3 comprises 15 residues. The chain carries TRBV4-3 and TRBJ1-1, with D perhaps TRBD1 (5 bases). The TCR sequence derives from a woman in her 30s who had recovered from COVID-19. What was sequenced was PBMCs or T cells enriched from blood (not recorded which). The CDR3 DNA follows: TGCGCCAGCAGCTGGGGGAGGGGCGAAAACACTGAAGCTTTCTTT. Its translation is CASSWGRGENTEAFF.